The 27 T cell receptor beta chains below all came from one sample that was sequenced in a study of blood T cell repertoires in COVID-19 (dated by TCRdb to about 2020). Libraries came from the immunoSEQ multiplex PCR assay. Entries here come from immuneACCESS through TCRdb and include only in-frame sequences with V and J called. Some clones fail to appear in such tables; in the studies checked, an unresolved V gene covers under half of the shortfall, and the cause of the remainder is unknown. Counted in this sample were a few hundred thousand clones; roughly nine tenths of them appeared once. Roughly 1.1% of the sample is held by the ten biggest clonotypes. Sequencing used PBMCs or T cells enriched from blood (not recorded which). These receptors all come from a man aged 25-45 years who had recovered from COVID-19.

The CDR3 nucleotides read TGCAGCGTAACCGCCCGAGGGCGGGAGCGATCCTACGAGCAGTACTTC. Translated, it gives CSVTARGRERSYEQYF. The rearrangement links TRBV29-1 to TRBJ2-7; 7 bases fit TRBD2. The junction had 15 bases not matched to a gene; V was cut back by 6 bases and J by 1 base. The germline V gene encodes CDR1 SQVTM and CDR2 ANQGSEA. The CDR3 is made up of 16 amino acids.

The chain couples TRBV3-1 (or the pseudogene TRBV3-2) to TRBJ2-1, with D possibly TRBD2 on 6 matching bases. From germline, CDR1 is LGHDT and CDR2 YNNKEL (reference sequence). The CDR3 runs to 16 residues. Trimming cost V 0 bases and J 5 bases, with 14 bases left between them. CDR3 DNA sequence: TGTGCCAGCAGCCAAGATGACGGGAGTCTAGACAATGAGCAGTTCTTC. Protein: CASSQDDGSLDNEQFF.

This clone has just one count. The chain is built from TRBV6-5 and TRBJ1-3; the match to TRBD1 covers 9 bases. The CDR3 totals 15 residues. Germline trimming cut 6 bases from V and 2 bases from J; bases unmatched to any gene: 5. Per germline, CDR1 MNHEY and CDR2 SVGAGI. CDR3 protein: CASSRDRVPGNTIYF. The CDR3 coding sequence is TGTGCCAGCAGCCGGGACAGGGTCCCTGGAAACACCATATATTTT.

The chain couples TRBV28 to TRBJ2-4; 8 bases are a match to TRBD2. J was trimmed by 12 bases and V by 8 bases; bases with no gene match: 12. Germline CDR1 reads MDHEN; CDR2 reads SYDVKM. The CDR3 totals 13 residues. For the CDR3, the DNA is TGTGCCAGCCGATCCGGGGGGGTAAACCATCAGTACTTC. Protein: CASRSGGVNHQYF.

The rearrangement links TRBV27 to TRBJ2-7; D is perhaps TRBD2 (5 bases). CDR1 and CDR2 from the germline V gene are MNHEY and SMNVEV (reference sequence). V was shortened by 5 bases and J by 5 bases, with 16 bases between the two germline ends. The CDR3 contains 14 residues. CDR3 loop: CASSAGEGWNEQYF. In nucleotides, the CDR3 is TGTGCCAGCAGTGCCGGGGAAGGTTGGAACGAGCAGTACTTC.

This chain uses TRBV27 with TRBJ1-6, with a weak D call TRBD1 (5 bases). Germline CDR1 MNHEY, CDR2 SMNVEV (reference sequence). This CDR3 is 16 amino acids long. The ends were cut back, 4 bases at V and 3 bases at J, with 13 bases in the middle. For the CDR3, the DNA is TGTGCCAGCAGTTCGACAGACCCAGTCTATAATTCACCCCTCCACTTT. Amino acids: CASSSTDPVYNSPLHF.

The chain employs TRBV6-1 and TRBJ2-5, with 7 bases fitting TRBD1. V was clipped by 1 base and J by 4 bases; unmatched bases: 6. This CDR3 contains 15 residues. Per germline, CDR1 MNHNS and CDR2 SASEGT. The CDR3: CASSEDRGSIETQYF. The DNA for the CDR3 is TGTGCCAGCAGTGAAGACAGGGGTTCGATAGAGACCCAGTACTTC.

The sample holds one count of this clone. CDR3 coding DNA: TGTGCCAGCAGTATTGACAGTATCTATGGCTACACCTTC. This sequence encodes CASSIDSIYGYTF. The genes are TRBV6-5 and TRBJ1-2, with a weak D call TRBD1 (5 bases). Trimming removed 5 bases from V and 4 bases from J, with 11 bases in between. This CDR3 is 13 amino acids long. CDR1 is MNHEY and CDR2 is SVGAGI in the germline V gene.

The chain employs TRBV19 and TRBJ2-7; D is perhaps TRBD2 (5 bases). The length of the CDR3 is 13 residues. CDR1 LNHDA and CDR2 SQIVND come from the germline V gene (reference sequence). Trimming left V 5 bases short and J 3 bases short, with 11 bases between. The CDR3 DNA is TGTGCCAGTAGTTTCGGACGGGACTACGAGCAGTACTTC. Its translation: CASSFGRDYEQYF.

The V call is TRBV18, the J call TRBJ2-2; the match to TRBD1 covers 11 bases. Germline V gives CDR1 KGHSH, CDR2 LQKENI. The CDR3 extends over 17 amino acids. V shed 3 bases and J 4 bases; nucleotides not matched to a gene: 7. The CDR3, as DNA: TGTGCCAGCTCACCGCTCTCCGGGACAGGGGGCACCGGGGAGCTGTTTTTT. Translated, it gives CASSPLSGTGGTGELFF.

With regard to this clone: Compared with germline, one end of the junction differs, possibly owing to a read error. This chain uses TRBV5-8 with TRBJ1-2; possible D gene TRBD1, 5 bases. The V gene's germline CDR1 is SGHTS and CDR2 YDEGEE. The CDR3 extends over 12 amino acids. In DNA, the CDR3 is TGTGCCAGCAGCTGGGAGGGGCATGGGTACACCTTC. It yields the protein CASSWEGHGYTF.

V is TRBV5-1 and J is TRBJ1-2; 9 bases line up with TRBD1. CDR3 length: 15 residues. Losses at the gene ends were 0 bases for V and 6 bases for J; bases not matched to a gene: 6. CDR1 is SGHRS and CDR2 is YFSETQ in the germline V gene. The CDR3 DNA sequence: TGCGCCAGCAGCTTGGAGGGGACAGGGAAGGATGGCTACACCTTC. Protein sequence: CASSLEGTGKDGYTF.

The chain recombines TRBV7-7 with TRBJ2-1, with 7 bases identical to TRBD1. Germline assignment: CDR1 SSHAT and CDR2 FNYEAQ (reference sequence). CDR3 length equals 14 residues. With 5 bases clipped from V and 8 bases from J, the junction kept 9 bases outside the gene matches. The CDR3 DNA is TGTGCCAGCAGCCCGACAGGGCTTGGGGATGAGCAGTTCTTC. Protein product: CASSPTGLGDEQFF. The variable domain in full, completed from reference TRBV7-7 and TRBJ2-1, reads GAGVSQSPRYKVTKRGQDVTLRCDPISSHATLYWYQQALGQGPEFLTYFNYEAQPDKSGLPSDRFSAERPEGSISTLTIQRTEQRDSAMYRCASSPTGLGDEQFFGPGTRLTVL.

The chain has TRBV11-2 and TRBJ1-3, with D tentatively TRBD1 (6 bases). Per the germline V gene, CDR1 is SGHAT and CDR2 is FQNNGV. Trimming took off 4 bases at V and 2 bases at J, with 9 bases between the two ends. The CDR3 is 14 amino acids. CDR3 DNA: TGTGCCAGCAGCTCCGGACAGCCTGGAAACACCATATATTTT. This codes for CASSSGQPGNTIYF. Supplemented by reference TRBV11-2 and TRBJ1-3, the full variable domain reads EAGVAQSPRYKIIEKRQSVAFWCNPISGHATLYWYQQILGQGPKLLIQFQNNGVVDDSQLPKDRFSAERLKGVDSTLKIQPAKLEDSAVYLCASSSGQPGNTIYFGEGSWLTVV.

This rearrangement joins TRBV6-5 to TRBJ2-5; the D gene is possibly TRBD2 (6 bases). V lost 7 bases, J lost 4 bases, and 16 bases lay in between. Germline loops: CDR1 MNHEY, CDR2 SVGAGI. The length of the CDR3 is 14 residues. The CDR3 nucleotides are TGTGCCAGCACCCGGGGCGGGAAGGGAGAGACCCAGTACTTC. It is translated as CASTRGGKGETQYF.

To note about this clone: Sequence at one end of the junction differs from germline and may be a read error. This chain connects TRBV15 to TRBJ1-1; D unclear. The CDR3 is 13 residues long. Germline V gene lookup returns CDR1 LNHNV and CDR2 YYDKDF (reference sequence). CDR3 amino acids: CATCRGLNTEAFF. CDR3 DNA sequence: TGTGCCACCTGCAGAGGGCTGAACACTGAAGCTTTCTTT.

The chain is built from TRBV18 and TRBJ2-5; D is undetermined. Between the trimmed V and J ends, which lost 0 bases and 3 bases, there was a span of 11 bases. Germline V lookup: CDR1 KGHSH, CDR2 LQKENI. This CDR3 contains 15 residues. CDR3 nucleotide sequence: TGTGCCAGCTCACCACCCGCGTCGCGAGAAGAGACCCAGTACTTC. Protein sequence: CASSPPASREETQYF.

This sequence joins TRBV9 and TRBJ2-1, with TRBD2 matching over 8 bases. The length of the CDR3 is 18 residues. Germline CDR1 SGDLS, CDR2 YYNGEE. The V gene end was trimmed by 0 bases and the J gene end by 9 bases; junction bases not matched to a gene: 17. The CDR3 region is CASSVGPGGSGSFGEQFF. CDR3 nucleotides: TGTGCCAGCAGCGTAGGACCGGGGGGAAGCGGGAGTTTCGGTGAGCAGTTCTTC.

This rearrangement joins TRBV7-2 to TRBJ1-6; 9 bases are shared with TRBD1. The V segment lost 5 bases and the J segment 10 bases; nucleotides outside the gene matches: 9. Germline assignment: CDR1 SGHTA and CDR2 FQGNSA. The CDR3 spans 15 residues. The CDR3 nucleotides are TGTGCCAGCAGCGCGAGCGGGACAGGGAACTCACCCCTCCACTTT. It is translated as CASSASGTGNSPLHF.

This chain links TRBV7-2 with TRBJ2-1; 15 nucleotides align to TRBD2. This CDR3 spans 17 amino acids. V was clipped by 5 bases and J by 10 bases; unmatched bases: 12. Germline CDR1 SGHTA, CDR2 FQGNSA. CDR3 protein: CASSLLGLAGGGREQFF. The CDR3 DNA follows: TGTGCCAGCAGCCTCCTCGGACTAGCGGGAGGGGGTCGGGAGCAGTTCTTC.

In nucleotides, the CDR3 is TGTGCCACCAGCAGAGAGGGACAAGGGAATTCACCCCTCCACTTT. Protein: CATSREGQGNSPLHF. This rearrangement joins TRBV15 to TRBJ1-6; maybe TRBD1 (6 bases). The CDR3 has 15 amino acids. CDR1 LNHNV and CDR2 YYDKDF come from the germline V gene (reference sequence). Trimming left V 0 bases short and J 7 bases short, with 10 bases between.

The chain joins TRBV28 to TRBJ2-1; 13 bases are shared with TRBD2. The length of the CDR3 is 17 residues. Germline CDR1 and CDR2: MDHEN and SYDVKM. J lost 1 base, V lost 6 bases, and 6 bases had no gene match. The CDR3 DNA reads as TGTGCCAGCAGCCTCCGGACTAGCGGGAGTTCCTACAATGAGCAGTTCTTC. It encodes CASSLRTSGSSYNEQFF.

The chain uses TRBV4-1 and TRBJ1-1; D possibly corresponds to TRBD1 (6 bases). Per germline, CDR1 MGHRA and CDR2 YSYEKL. CDR3 size: 14 residues. V lost 5 bases and J lost 3, with 13 bases in between. CDR3 residues: CASSTRQADTEAFF. The CDR3 DNA reads TGCGCCAGCAGCACCAGACAGGCGGACACTGAAGCTTTCTTT.

The chain recombines TRBV7-2 with TRBJ2-2; maybe TRBD1 (5 bases). V was shortened by 5 bases and J by 3 bases, with 19 bases between the two germline ends. CDR3 size: 17 residues. Germline lookup yields CDR1 SGHTA and CDR2 FQGNSA. As DNA, the CDR3 is TGTGCCAGCAGCCCACTCATAGGACAACAGTACACCGGGGAGCTGTTTTTT. Translating it yields CASSPLIGQQYTGELFF.

The rearrangement uses TRBV2 and TRBJ2-3; D ambiguous. The V and J ends lost 5 bases and 8 bases respectively, with 11 bases between them. In germline, CDR1 is SNHLY, CDR2 FYNNEI. This CDR3 is built from 12 residues. The CDR3 spells CASSPGHLTQYF. In DNA form, the CDR3 reads TGTGCCAGCAGTCCTGGGCACCTTACGCAGTATTTT. Full variable domain (outside the CDR3, taken from reference TRBV2 and TRBJ2-3): EPEVTQTPSHQVTQMGQEVILRCVPISNHLYFYWYRQILGQKVEFLVSFYNNEISEKSEIFDDQFSVERPDGSNFTLKIRSTKLEDSAMYFCASSPGHLTQYFGPGTRLTVL.

The chain links TRBV27 to TRBJ1-2, with D possibly being TRBD1 (6 bases). Trimming removed 5 bases from V and 4 bases from J, with 11 bases in between. Germline V CDR1 and CDR2: MNHEY, SMNVEV (reference sequence). The CDR3 is 13 residues long. The CDR3 spells CASSEDRFYGYTF. The CDR3 DNA reads as TGTGCCAGCAGTGAAGACAGGTTCTATGGCTACACCTTC.

The chain combines TRBV5-4 with TRBJ2-7; D remains unclear. CDR3 length: 16 residues. The germline V and J ends were trimmed by 0 bases and 2 bases, with 15 bases remaining between them. Germline-derived CDR1 and CDR2 are SGHNT and YYREEE (reference sequence). CDR3 sequence reads: CASSLDGGATPYEQYF. The CDR3 DNA follows: TGTGCCAGCAGCTTGGATGGCGGAGCCACCCCCTACGAGCAGTACTTC.